The T cell receptor beta chain under discussion was sequenced for a study of cytomegalovirus exposure and HLA in healthy donors. Notes on this clone: Antigen specificity is unknown.

Study-wide findings and caveats: The authors assumed roughly uniform sequencing depth across donors for presence/absence analyses. It was reported that the classifier diagnosed cytomegalovirus status with high specificity and sensitivity in both the original and validation cohorts. In an earlier analysis, most TCR beta V segments were productive about 90% or about 30% of the time.

The junction had 9 bases not matched to a gene; V was cut back by 4 bases and J by 8 bases. This CDR3 has 14 residues. CDR1 is SNHLY, CDR2 FYNNEI, per germline. The PCR employed 60 Vbeta primers together with 13 Jbeta primers. Sequencing used immunoSEQ multiplex PCR; TCRdb keeps in-frame clones, though not all of them. Here the sample spans 55,000 to 75,000 clones, 60% to 70% being singletons. The clonotype originates from a man aged 40-55 years in good health and CMV-seropositive. The chain couples TRBV2 to TRBJ1-2, with 8 bases fitting TRBD1. Sample: PBMCs. The CDR3 nucleotides are TGTGCCAGCAGTGCTCAGGGGGCCTTCGGGGGCTACACCTTC. It specifies CASSAQGAFGGYTF.